Presented here are 8 T cell receptor beta chains from one specimen sequenced in a study of PD-1 blockade in classical Hodgkin lymphoma. Produced via immunoSEQ multiplex PCR; TCRdb's table is partial and in-frame only. The table has about 110,000 clones, around 89% seen once. Every patient experienced relapse after autologous stem cell transplantation, and brentuximab vedotin exposure varied. The sample consisted of peripheral blood mononuclear cells (PBMCs), taken before the second cycle of nivolumab. The receptor set was obtained from a human donor with classical Hodgkin lymphoma.

The V gene is TRBV4-1, the J gene TRBJ2-1; unclear D gene. Trimming stripped 4 bases from V and 8 bases from J, with 12 bases between. Germline V CDR1 and CDR2: MGHRA, YSYEKL. The length of the CDR3 is 13 residues. CDR3 loop: CASSPPFGHEQFF. In DNA form, the CDR3 reads TGCGCCAGCAGCCCCCCTTTTGGCCATGAGCAGTTCTTC.

The gene calls are TRBV4-3 and TRBJ2-1; the match to TRBD1 covers 8 bases. The CDR3 covers 15 residues. Losses at the gene ends were 0 bases for V and 10 bases for J; bases not matched to a gene: 8. The germline gives CDR1 LGHNA, CDR2 YSLEER. This CDR3 is CASSQDQGARVEQFF. The CDR3 nucleotides are TGCGCCAGCAGCCAAGACCAGGGGGCGCGCGTGGAGCAGTTCTTC.

The V call is TRBV11-2, the J call TRBJ2-7, with D perhaps matching TRBD1 (5 bases). The CDR3 length is 15 residues. V lost 2 bases, J lost 5 bases, and 16 bases lay in between. In germline, CDR1 is SGHAT, CDR2 FQNNGV. This CDR3 is CASSLRGRAADEQYF. The CDR3 DNA follows: TGTGCCAGCAGCTTAAGGGGCCGGGCCGCCGACGAGCAGTACTTC.

This clone was counted once. The gene calls are TRBV6-6 and TRBJ2-7; a weak D match, TRBD2 (6 bases). The CDR3 consists of 13 residues. Trimming shortened V by 4 bases and J by 6 bases, and 13 bases separated the two germline ends. CDR1 is MNHNY, CDR2 SVGAGI, per germline (reference sequence). The CDR3: CASSWVGGSEQYF. The CDR3 nucleotides read TGTGCCAGCAGTTGGGTTGGAGGGAGCGAGCAGTACTTC.

The chain recombines TRBV5-1 with TRBJ2-7; possible D gene TRBD1, 6 bases. Germline lookup yields CDR1 SGHRS and CDR2 YFSETQ. The V and J ends lost 4 bases and 3 bases respectively, with 14 bases between them. This CDR3 is 14 amino acids long. Here the CDR3 DNA reads TGCGCCAGCAGCGTCCAACAGGGTTTCTACGAGCAGTACTTC. Translating it yields CASSVQQGFYEQYF.

This chain uses TRBV6-5 with TRBJ2-7; D possibly matches TRBD1 or TRBD2 (5 bases each). CDR3 length: 16 amino acids. V dropped 0 bases and J dropped 2 bases, with 14 bases sitting between them. CDR1 and CDR2 (germline): MNHEY, SVGAGI. The CDR3 protein is CASSYSRAGFPYEQYF. CDR3 coding DNA: TGTGCCAGCAGTTACTCGAGGGCAGGGTTTCCCTACGAGCAGTACTTC.

In its sample, this clone was seen once. The rearrangement joins TRBV14 to TRBJ2-3, with TRBD2 matching over 7 bases. CDR1 SGHDN and CDR2 FVKESK come from the germline V gene. V lost 1 base, J lost 5 bases, and 9 bases stayed unmatched. The CDR3 consists of 16 residues. CDR3 nucleotide sequence: TGTGCCAGCAGCCAAGGACCCGCGGGGGTGGGAGATACGCAGTATTTT. Translating gives CASSQGPAGVGDTQYF.

V is TRBV7-9 and J is TRBJ2-3; no clear D. In germline, CDR1 is SEHNR, CDR2 FQNEAQ (reference sequence). The V end was cut by 1 base, the J end by 2 bases, with 13 bases between. This CDR3 contains 16 residues. The CDR3 loop reads CASSLVVQLSTDTQYF. In DNA form, the CDR3 reads TGTGCCAGCAGCTTAGTAGTGCAGCTATCCACAGATACGCAGTATTTT.